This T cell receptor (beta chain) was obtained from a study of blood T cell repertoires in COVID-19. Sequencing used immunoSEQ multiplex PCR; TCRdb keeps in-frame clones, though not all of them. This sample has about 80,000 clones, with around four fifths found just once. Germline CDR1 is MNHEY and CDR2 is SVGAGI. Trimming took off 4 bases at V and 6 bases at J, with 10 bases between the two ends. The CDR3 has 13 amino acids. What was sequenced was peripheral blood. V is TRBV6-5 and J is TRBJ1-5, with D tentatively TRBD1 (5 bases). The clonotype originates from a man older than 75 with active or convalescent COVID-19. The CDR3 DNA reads TGTGCCAGCAGTTCAGGGCGGACTCAGCCCCAGCATTTT. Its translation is CASSSGRTQPQHF.